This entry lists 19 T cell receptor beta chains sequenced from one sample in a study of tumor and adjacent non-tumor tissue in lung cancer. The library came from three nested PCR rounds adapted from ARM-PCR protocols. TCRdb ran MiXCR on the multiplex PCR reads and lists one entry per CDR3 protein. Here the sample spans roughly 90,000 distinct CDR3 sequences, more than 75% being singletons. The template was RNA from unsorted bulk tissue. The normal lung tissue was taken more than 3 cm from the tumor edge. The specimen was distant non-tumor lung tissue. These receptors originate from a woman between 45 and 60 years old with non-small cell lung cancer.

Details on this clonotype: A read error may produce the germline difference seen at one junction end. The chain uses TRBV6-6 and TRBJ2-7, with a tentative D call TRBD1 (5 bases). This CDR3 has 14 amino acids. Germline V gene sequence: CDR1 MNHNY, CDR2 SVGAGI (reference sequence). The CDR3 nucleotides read TGTGCCAACAGTTCTACGGACAAAACCTACGAGCAGTACTTC. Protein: CANSSTDKTYEQYF.

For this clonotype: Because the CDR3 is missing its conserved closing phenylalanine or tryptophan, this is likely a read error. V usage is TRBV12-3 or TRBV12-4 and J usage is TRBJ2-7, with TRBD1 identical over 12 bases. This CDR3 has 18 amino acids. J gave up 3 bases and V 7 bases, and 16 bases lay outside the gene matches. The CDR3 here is CASNPPSGTGGRFYEQYI. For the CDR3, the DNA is TGTGCCAGCAACCCCCCCAGTGGGACAGGGGGCCGATTCTACGAGCAGTACATC.

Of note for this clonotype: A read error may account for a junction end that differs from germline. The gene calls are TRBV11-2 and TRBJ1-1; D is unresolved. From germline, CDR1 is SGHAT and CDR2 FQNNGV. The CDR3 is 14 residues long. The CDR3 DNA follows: TGTGCCAGCAGCATGTTAATGCTGGGAACTGAGGCTTTCTTT. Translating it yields CASSMLMLGTEAFF.

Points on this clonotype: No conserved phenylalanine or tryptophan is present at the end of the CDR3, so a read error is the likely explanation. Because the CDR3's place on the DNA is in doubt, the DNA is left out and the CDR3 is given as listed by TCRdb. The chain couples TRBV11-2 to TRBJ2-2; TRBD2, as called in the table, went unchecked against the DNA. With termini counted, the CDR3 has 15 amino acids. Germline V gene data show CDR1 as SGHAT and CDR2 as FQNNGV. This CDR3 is CAGSLESGGSGEMFS.

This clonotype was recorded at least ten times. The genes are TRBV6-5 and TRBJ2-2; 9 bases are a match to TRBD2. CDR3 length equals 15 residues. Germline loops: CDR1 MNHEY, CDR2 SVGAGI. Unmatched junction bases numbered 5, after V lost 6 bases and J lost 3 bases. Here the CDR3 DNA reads TGTGCCAGCAGGCGGGAGGGCTTTTACACCGGGGAGCTGTTTTTT. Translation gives CASRREGFYTGELFF.

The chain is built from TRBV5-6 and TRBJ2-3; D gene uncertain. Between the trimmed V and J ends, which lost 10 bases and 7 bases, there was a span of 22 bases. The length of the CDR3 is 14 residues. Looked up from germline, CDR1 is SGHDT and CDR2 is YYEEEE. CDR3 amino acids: CAASLSDIGNTQYF. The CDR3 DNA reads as TGTGCCGCCAGCTTGAGCGACATCGGAAATACGCAGTATTTT.

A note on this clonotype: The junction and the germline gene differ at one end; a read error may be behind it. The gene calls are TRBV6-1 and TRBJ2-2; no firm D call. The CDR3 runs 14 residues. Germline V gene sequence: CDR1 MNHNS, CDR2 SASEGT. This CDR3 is CASSVVGNTGELFF. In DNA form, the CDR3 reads TGTGCCAGCAGTGTTGTTGGGAACACAGGGGAGCTGTTTTTT.

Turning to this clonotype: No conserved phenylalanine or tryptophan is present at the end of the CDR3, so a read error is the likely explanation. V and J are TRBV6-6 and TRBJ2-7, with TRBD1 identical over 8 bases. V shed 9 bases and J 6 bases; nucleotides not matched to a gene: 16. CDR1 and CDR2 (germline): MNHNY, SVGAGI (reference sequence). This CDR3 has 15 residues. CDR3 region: CASSRTGQGTGEQYY. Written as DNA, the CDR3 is TGTGCCAGTAGCCGCACCGGACAGGGAACGGGCGAGCAGTACTAC.

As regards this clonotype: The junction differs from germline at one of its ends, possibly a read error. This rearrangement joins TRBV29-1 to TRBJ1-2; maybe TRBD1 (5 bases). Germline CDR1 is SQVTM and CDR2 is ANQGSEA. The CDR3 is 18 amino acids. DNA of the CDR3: TGCAGCGTTGAGCCCCCCGCGGGAAAAGGGGAGAAAAGATGGGCCTACTCCTTC. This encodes CSVEPPAGKGEKRWAYSF.

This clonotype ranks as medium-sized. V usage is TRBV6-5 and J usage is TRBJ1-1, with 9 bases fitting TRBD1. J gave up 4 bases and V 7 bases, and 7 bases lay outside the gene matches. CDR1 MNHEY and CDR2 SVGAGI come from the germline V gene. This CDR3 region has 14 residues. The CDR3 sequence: CASTSQGAVTEAFF. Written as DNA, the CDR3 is TGTGCCAGCACCTCACAGGGGGCTGTCACTGAAGCTTTCTTT.

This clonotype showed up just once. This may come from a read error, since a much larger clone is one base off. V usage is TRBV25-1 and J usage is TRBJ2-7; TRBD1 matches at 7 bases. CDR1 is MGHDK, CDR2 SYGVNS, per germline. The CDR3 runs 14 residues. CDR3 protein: CASRESGDRREQYF. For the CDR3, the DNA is TGTGCCAGCAGAGAATCCGGGGACAGACGCGAGCAGTACTTC.

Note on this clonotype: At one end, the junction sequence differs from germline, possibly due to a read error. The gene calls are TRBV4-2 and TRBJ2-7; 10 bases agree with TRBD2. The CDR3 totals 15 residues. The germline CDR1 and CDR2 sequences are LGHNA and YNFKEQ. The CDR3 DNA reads TGTGCCAGAAGCCAGGGGACTAGCGAGGAATACGAGCAGTACTTC. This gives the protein CARSQGTSEEYEQYF.

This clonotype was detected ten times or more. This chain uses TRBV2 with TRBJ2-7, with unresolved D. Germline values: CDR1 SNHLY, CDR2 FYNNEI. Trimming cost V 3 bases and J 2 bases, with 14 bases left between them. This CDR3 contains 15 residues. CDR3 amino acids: CASSDSAYQTYEQYF. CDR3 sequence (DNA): TGTGCCAGCAGTGATTCAGCGTATCAGACCTACGAGCAGTACTTC.

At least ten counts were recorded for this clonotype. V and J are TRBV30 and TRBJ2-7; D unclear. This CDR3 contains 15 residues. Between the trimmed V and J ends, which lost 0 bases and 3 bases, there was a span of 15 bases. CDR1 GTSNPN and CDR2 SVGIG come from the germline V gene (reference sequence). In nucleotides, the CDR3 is TGTGCCTGGAGTGTAACCGGACGGGTAAGCTACGAGCAGTACTTC. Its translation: CAWSVTGRVSYEQYF.

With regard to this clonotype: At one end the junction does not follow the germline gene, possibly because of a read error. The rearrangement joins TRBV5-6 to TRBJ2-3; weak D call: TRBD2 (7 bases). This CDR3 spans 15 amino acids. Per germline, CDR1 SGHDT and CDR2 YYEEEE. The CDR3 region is CAISFRGGATDTQYF. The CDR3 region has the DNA TGTGCCATCAGCTTTAGGGGGGGGGCGACGGATACGCAGTATTTT.

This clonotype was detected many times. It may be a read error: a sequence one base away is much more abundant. CDR3 residues: CAGSQELRTGELFF. The CDR3 DNA follows: TGTGCCGGCAGCCAAGAGCTTCGGACCGGGGAGCTGTTTTTT. J is TRBJ2-2 and V is TRBV4-2; D call uncertain. Per the germline V gene, CDR1 is LGHNA and CDR2 is YNFKEQ. The CDR3 loop spans 14 amino acids.

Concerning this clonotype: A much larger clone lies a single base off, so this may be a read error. The CDR3 loop is CTISERENAEAFF. As DNA, the CDR3 is TGTACCATCAGTGAAAGGGAGAACGCTGAAGCTTTCTTT. The chain uses TRBV10-3 and TRBJ1-1; D gene ambiguous. CDR1 and CDR2 from the germline V gene are ENHRY and SYGVKD. The CDR3 has 13 residues.

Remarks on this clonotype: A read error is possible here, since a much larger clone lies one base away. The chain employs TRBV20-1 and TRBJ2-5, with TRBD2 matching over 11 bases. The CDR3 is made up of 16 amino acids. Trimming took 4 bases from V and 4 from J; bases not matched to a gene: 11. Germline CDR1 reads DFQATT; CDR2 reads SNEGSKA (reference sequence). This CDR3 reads CSATLGTSGSGETQYF. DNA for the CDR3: TGCAGTGCTACACTGGGTACTAGCGGGAGTGGAGAGACCCAGTACTTC.

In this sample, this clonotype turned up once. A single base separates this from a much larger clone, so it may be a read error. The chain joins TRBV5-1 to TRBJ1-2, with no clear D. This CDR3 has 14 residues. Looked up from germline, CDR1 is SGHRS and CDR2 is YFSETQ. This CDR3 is CTSRSAASNYGYTF. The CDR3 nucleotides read TGCACCAGCAGGTCGGCAGCAAGTAACTATGGCTACACCTTC.